This TCR beta chain derives from a study of cytomegalovirus exposure and HLA in healthy donors. General study findings and limits: The CMV antigen specificity of a few CMV-associated chains was confirmed through in vitro analysis.

Trimming left V 3 bases short and J 9 bases short, with 11 bases between. The CDR3 has 12 amino acids. In germline, CDR1 is SGHTA, CDR2 FQGNSA. Primers included in the PCR were 60 Vbeta and 13 Jbeta primers. Using immunoSEQ multiplex PCR, the repertoire was profiled, and TCRdb retains in-frame clones only, with some absent. The profile shows about 200,000 clones, approximately 78% of them singletons. This clone was picked up one time. The target antigen is unknown. The sequencing sample was made of PBMCs. The sequence derives from a woman in her fifties or sixties in good health and CMV-seropositive. The gene calls are TRBV7-2 and TRBJ2-5; D is undetermined. As DNA, the CDR3 is TGTGCCAGCAGCTTCGACACCCACCCCCAGTACTTC. It codes for CASSFDTHPQYF.